The T cell receptor (beta chain) described here comes from a study of blood T cells in healthy people across ages. Findings of the study overall: Both higher diversity and more naive CD4+ cells marked long-lived donors when set against aged donors.

There are a few counts of this clonotype. The antigen is undetermined. After removal of 1 base from V and 4 bases from J, the junction contained 3 bases not matched to a gene. The CDR3 is made up of 13 amino acids. The germline gives CDR1 DFQATT, CDR2 SNEGSKA (reference sequence). A second PCR of about 7 to 11 cycles used a sample-barcoded 5' primer and a J-beta primer mix. TCRdb ran MiXCR on the 5' RACE reads and lists one entry per CDR3 protein. The sample carries over 1.5 million distinct CDR3 sequences, 40% to 55% recorded once. Total RNA, at least 5 micrograms per sample, was extracted from PBMCs.

V and J are TRBV20-1 and TRBJ1-1; TRBD1 matches 7 bases. The sequence was obtained from a woman in her thirties or forties in good health. Sequences were obtained from blood. CDR3 amino acids: CSARGQGATEAFF. CDR3 in DNA: TGCAGTGCTAGAGGACAGGGAGCCACTGAAGCTTTCTTT.